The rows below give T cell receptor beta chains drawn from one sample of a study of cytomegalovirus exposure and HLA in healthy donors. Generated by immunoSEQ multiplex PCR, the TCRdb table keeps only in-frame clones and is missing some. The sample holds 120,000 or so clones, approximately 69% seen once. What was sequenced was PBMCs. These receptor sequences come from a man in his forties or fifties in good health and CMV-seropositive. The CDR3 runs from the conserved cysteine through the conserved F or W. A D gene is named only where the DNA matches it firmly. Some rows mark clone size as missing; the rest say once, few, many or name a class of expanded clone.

CDR3 protein: CASSPRGPGAYEQYF
CDR3 DNA: TGTGCCAGCAGCCCTCGGGGTCCCGGGGCCTACGAGCAGTACTTC
J gene: TRBJ2-7
D gene: .
clone size: few
V gene: TRBV7-2

CDR3 protein: CASSTTRSNQPQHF
CDR3 DNA: TGTGCCAGTAGTACCACTAGGAGCAATCAGCCCCAGCATTTT
J gene: TRBJ1-5
D gene: .
clone size: .
V gene: TRBV19

CDR3 protein: CASSEGATSNQPQHF
CDR3 DNA: TGTGCCAGCAGTGAAGGGGCCACCTCGAATCAGCCCCAGCATTTT
J gene: TRBJ1-5
D gene: .
clone size: few
V gene: TRBV2

CDR3 protein: CASSPRTGGGETQYF
CDR3 DNA: TGTGCCAGCAGCCCTCGGACAGGGGGAGGTGAGACCCAGTACTTC
J gene: TRBJ2-5
D gene: TRBD1
clone size: .
V gene: TRBV7-7

CDR3 protein: CASSPRWSGGSTDTQYF
CDR3 DNA: TGTGCCAGCAGCCCCAGGTGGAGCGGGGGGTCCACAGATACGCAGTATTTT
J gene: TRBJ2-3
D gene: TRBD2
clone size: .
V gene: TRBV11-3

CDR3 protein: CASRTRGGYGYTF
CDR3 DNA: TGTGCCAGCAGGACGCGTGGCGGGTATGGCTACACCTTC
J gene: TRBJ1-2
D gene: .
clone size: .
V gene: TRBV6-1

CDR3 protein: CASTVLGAEVQGSEAFF
CDR3 DNA: TGTGCCAGCACTGTCTTGGGGGCCGAAGTCCAGGGCTCTGAAGCTTTCTTT
J gene: TRBJ1-1
D gene: .
clone size: .
V gene: TRBV9

CDR3 protein: CASSLEGARYTEAFF
CDR3 DNA: TGTGCCAGCAGCTTGGAAGGGGCAAGGTACACTGAAGCTTTCTTT
J gene: TRBJ1-1
D gene: .
clone size: .
V gene: TRBV5-8

CDR3 protein: CASSLSLNTEAFF
CDR3 DNA: TGCGCCAGCAGCTTGAGCTTGAACACTGAAGCTTTCTTT
J gene: TRBJ1-1
D gene: .
clone size: .
V gene: TRBV5-1

CDR3 protein: CALSVQRLYEQYF
CDR3 DNA: TGTGCCCTATCGGTGCAGCGACTCTACGAGCAGTACTTC
J gene: TRBJ2-7
D gene: .
clone size: few
V gene: TRBV2

CDR3 protein: CASSQDRLDTQYF
CDR3 DNA: TGTGCCAGCAGCCAGGACAGGTTAGATACGCAGTATTTT
J gene: TRBJ2-3
D gene: TRBD1
clone size: few
V gene: TRBV7-2

CDR3 protein: CASSPAGGPNEQFF
CDR3 DNA: TGCGCCAGCAGCCCAGCGGGAGGGCCAAATGAGCAGTTCTTC
J gene: TRBJ2-1
D gene: TRBD2
clone size: .
V gene: TRBV4-3

CDR3 protein: CASSLDTYEQYF
CDR3 DNA: TGTGCCAGCAGCCTGGACACCTACGAGCAGTACTTC
J gene: TRBJ2-7
D gene: .
clone size: .
V gene: TRBV7-8

CDR3 protein: CASSVGQGRFIQYF
CDR3 DNA: TGTGCCAGCAGTGTTGGACAGGGAAGGTTCATTCAGTACTTC
J gene: TRBJ2-4
D gene: TRBD1
clone size: .
V gene: TRBV2

CDR3 protein: CASRARTGGDYGYTF
CDR3 DNA: TGTGCCAGCAGAGCCAGGACAGGGGGCGACTATGGCTACACCTTC
J gene: TRBJ1-2
D gene: TRBD1
clone size: few
V gene: TRBV5-4

CDR3 protein: CASSLVGRGEEETQYF
CDR3 DNA: TGTGCCAGCAGCTTGGTGGGGAGGGGGGAGGAAGAGACCCAGTACTTC
J gene: TRBJ2-5
D gene: .
clone size: .
V gene: TRBV5-6

CDR3 protein: CSGGPAGTEQFF
CDR3 DNA: TGCAGCGGGGGTCCAGCGGGAACTGAGCAGTTCTTC
J gene: TRBJ2-1
D gene: TRBD2
clone size: .
V gene: TRBV29-1

CDR3 protein: CASSSGTGGNYGYTF
CDR3 DNA: TGTGCCAGCTCATCCGGGACAGGGGGAAACTATGGCTATACCTTC
J gene: TRBJ1-2
D gene: TRBD1
clone size: .
V gene: TRBV18

CDR3 protein: CASSPERLEQYF
CDR3 DNA: TGTGCCAGCAGTCCCGAGCGGCTCGAGCAGTACTTC
J gene: TRBJ2-7
D gene: .
clone size: .
V gene: TRBV6-5

CDR3 protein: CASSPPKRTGIGNSPLHF
CDR3 DNA: TGTGCCAGCTCACCACCTAAACGGACAGGGATAGGTAATTCACCCCTCCACTTT
J gene: TRBJ1-6
D gene: TRBD1
clone size: .
V gene: TRBV18

CDR3 protein: CASRQEIYNSPLHF
CDR3 DNA: TGTGCCAGCAGACAAGAAATCTATAATTCACCCCTCCACTTT
J gene: TRBJ1-6
D gene: .
clone size: .
V gene: TRBV7-2

CDR3 protein: CAWSRVTGNSPLHF
CDR3 DNA: TGTGCCTGGAGTAGGGTGACGGGGAATTCACCCCTCCACTTT
J gene: TRBJ1-6
D gene: .
clone size: few
V gene: TRBV30

CDR3 protein: CASSVLRTGEKLFF
CDR3 DNA: TGTGCCAGCAGCGTATTGAGGACAGGGGAAAAACTGTTTTTT
J gene: TRBJ1-4
D gene: TRBD1
clone size: .
V gene: TRBV7-2

CDR3 protein: CASSYSTGRDGYTF
CDR3 DNA: TGTGCCAGCAGTTACTCGACAGGGCGGGATGGCTACACCTTC
J gene: TRBJ1-2
D gene: TRBD1
clone size: .
V gene: TRBV6-5

CDR3 protein: CASSYTGGAGNTIYF
CDR3 DNA: TGTGCCAGCAGTTACACGGGGGGCGCTGGAAACACCATATATTTT
J gene: TRBJ1-3
D gene: .
clone size: .
V gene: TRBV6-6

CDR3 protein: CSVQKSGGHTDTQYF
CDR3 DNA: TGCAGCGTCCAAAAGAGCGGGGGGCACACAGATACGCAGTATTTT
J gene: TRBJ2-3
D gene: TRBD2
clone size: .
V gene: TRBV29-1

CDR3 protein: CASSQSAQGGEKLFF
CDR3 DNA: TGCGCCAGCAGTCAATCGGCCCAGGGTGGTGAAAAACTGTTTTTT
J gene: TRBJ1-4
D gene: .
clone size: .
V gene: TRBV23-1

CDR3 protein: CASGGGTGGPRGYTF
CDR3 DNA: TGTGCCAGCGGGGGGGGCACAGGAGGCCCCAGGGGCTACACCTTC
J gene: TRBJ1-2
D gene: .
clone size: once
V gene: TRBV9

CDR3 protein: CAISEPIGTGSYEQYF
CDR3 DNA: TGTGCCATCAGTGAGCCGATCGGGACTGGGTCCTACGAGCAGTACTTC
J gene: TRBJ2-7
D gene: .
clone size: .
V gene: TRBV10-3

CDR3 protein: CASSTGDVGTQYF
CDR3 DNA: TGCGCCAGCAGCACGGGGGATGTTGGGACCCAGTACTTC
J gene: TRBJ2-5
D gene: .
clone size: .
V gene: TRBV5-1

CDR3 protein: CATAPHGDSNEKLFF
CDR3 DNA: TGTGCCACCGCCCCGCACGGCGACAGTAATGAAAAACTGTTTTTT
J gene: TRBJ1-4
D gene: .
clone size: .
V gene: TRBV15

CDR3 protein: CASALTGSEAFF
CDR3 DNA: TGTGCTAGTGCCCTGACAGGGTCTGAAGCTTTCTTT
J gene: TRBJ1-1
D gene: TRBD1
clone size: .
V gene: TRBV12-5

CDR3 protein: CASSLTQGTWTGELFF
CDR3 DNA: TGTGCCAGCAGTTTAACGCAGGGTACTTGGACCGGGGAGCTGTTTTTT
J gene: TRBJ2-2
D gene: .
clone size: .
V gene: TRBV27

CDR3 protein: CASRTGQGSYGYTF
CDR3 DNA: TGTGCCAGCAGGACAGGACAGGGGAGCTATGGCTACACCTTC
J gene: TRBJ1-2
D gene: TRBD1
clone size: once
V gene: TRBV27

CDR3 protein: CASSRGQALGYTF
CDR3 DNA: TGTGCCAGCAGCCGGGGACAGGCGCTTGGCTACACCTTC
J gene: TRBJ1-2
D gene: TRBD1
clone size: few
V gene: TRBV11-2

CDR3 protein: CASSLLGGVYGYTF
CDR3 DNA: TGTGCCAGCAGTTTATTGGGGGGGGTCTATGGCTACACCTTC
J gene: TRBJ1-2
D gene: .
clone size: once
V gene: TRBV27

CDR3 protein: CASSLPGHSDYEQYF
CDR3 DNA: TGTGCCAGCAGCTTACCGGGACATTCCGACTACGAGCAGTACTTC
J gene: TRBJ2-7
D gene: .
clone size: .
V gene: TRBV5-4

CDR3 protein: CSVEGGRSGLADYEQYF
CDR3 DNA: TGCAGCGTTGAAGGGGGTCGAAGCGGACTAGCGGACTACGAGCAGTACTTC
J gene: TRBJ2-7
D gene: TRBD2
clone size: .
V gene: TRBV29-1

CDR3 protein: CSVLQGGNTIYF
CDR3 DNA: TGCAGCGTTTTACAGGGGGGAAACACCATATATTTT
J gene: TRBJ1-3
D gene: TRBD1
clone size: .
V gene: TRBV29-1

CDR3 protein: CASSFASGTNTGELFF
CDR3 DNA: TGTGCTAGCAGCTTCGCTAGCGGGACGAACACCGGGGAGCTGTTTTTT
J gene: TRBJ2-2
D gene: TRBD2
clone size: .
V gene: TRBV7-7

CDR3 protein: CASSGGRTSGAYEQYF
CDR3 DNA: TGTGCCAGCAGTGGGGGTAGGACTAGCGGTGCCTACGAGCAGTACTTC
J gene: TRBJ2-7
D gene: TRBD2
clone size: .
V gene: TRBV6-1

CDR3 protein: CASSLRTSGTGDTQYF
CDR3 DNA: TGTGCCAGCAGTCTAAGAACTAGCGGGACAGGGGATACGCAGTATTTT
J gene: TRBJ2-3
D gene: .
clone size: .
V gene: TRBV25-1